This T cell receptor (beta chain) was found in a study of CD8 T cells in Susac syndrome. The V and J ends lost 2 bases and 8 bases, in that order; junction bases with no gene match: 5. The CDR3 loop spans 15 amino acids. Looked up from germline, CDR1 is MDHEN and CDR2 is SYDVKM. Random hexamers primed reverse transcription of about 0.45 to 1 ug RNA. TCRdb independently ran MiXCR on the immunoSEQ multiplex PCR reads; one entry per CDR3 protein. This table holds around 200,000 distinct CDR3 sequences, 90% to 97% found once. This clonotype was sampled from a human donor with Susac syndrome. This chain joins TRBV28 and TRBJ1-5; TRBD1 agrees at 11 bases. Sequencing used CD4+ T cells from PBMCs. CDR3 coding DNA: TGTGCCAGCAGTTTACCCGGGACAGGGGGAAAGCCCCAGCATTTT. The encoded protein is CASSLPGTGGKPQHF.